This TCR beta chain originates from a study of identical twins. Study-level findings and limits: Compared with unrelated sharing, twin-shared out-of-frame alpha sequences had more low-probability sequences. Fewer insertions characterized abundant cord blood beta clonotypes, whereas memory repertoires showed none. The authors drew conclusions from cross-sectional statistical analysis rather than following the same donors.

Template switching supplied a universal primer site; unique molecular identifiers were carried on the cDNA. TCRdb re-analysed the 5' RACE reads in MiXCR, keeping a single row per CDR3 protein. The sample has hundreds of thousands of distinct CDR3 sequences, less than 7% seen once; the top ten hold about 2%. Remarks on this clonotype: No antigen is known for it.

The sample comprised naive T cells sorted from blood. This TCR was sampled from a man aged 18 to 29 in good health.

The DNA of the CDR3 is TGTGCCAGCAGCTTAGACAGGGAGGACTACAATGAGCAGTTCTTC. This translates into CASSLDREDYNEQFF. The J gene is TRBJ2-1, the V gene TRBV11-2; D is possibly TRBD2 (6 bases). The CDR3 length is 15 residues. CDR1 is SGHAT, CDR2 FQNNGV, per germline. V lost 0 bases and J lost 3, with 9 bases in between. The full variable domain, in which reference TRBV11-2 and TRBJ2-1 provide the parts outside the CDR3, is EAGVAQSPRYKIIEKRQSVAFWCNPISGHATLYWYQQILGQGPKLLIQFQNNGVVDDSQLPKDRFSAERLKGVDSTLKIQPAKLEDSAVYLCASSLDREDYNEQFFGPGTRLTVL.